This T cell receptor beta chain was recorded in a study of T cells in Graves' hyperthyroidism and ophthalmopathy. Used for diagnoses were clinical symptoms, serum thyroxine and TRAb, thyroid ultrasound and orbital computed tomography. V was cut by 1 base and J by 2 bases, with 14 bases left in between. The CDR3 is made up of 15 amino acids. Germline CDR1 DFQATT, CDR2 SNEGSKA (reference sequence). RNA transcripts served as the template for amplifying TCR beta CDR3 regions. RT-PCR in the first round (using the HTBI primer set) targeted the TCR CDR3. MiXCR was run by TCRdb on the multiplex PCR reads, yielding one entry per CDR3 protein. The sample has approximately 570,000 distinct CDR3 sequences, around 20% seen once. Only a few counts were recorded for this clonotype. The antigen is undetermined. Whole-study results and caveats: Researchers found most expanded thyroid clonotypes above 0.001 in blood as well.

The TCR originated in a man aged 40-50 years with Graves' ophthalmopathy. The J gene is TRBJ2-5, the V gene TRBV20-1; D gene ambiguous. The sequencing input was blood. CDR3: CSARGRGLGQETQYF. CDR3 bases: TGCAGTGCTAGAGGCCGTGGGTTAGGGCAAGAGACCCAGTACTTC.